These 29 T cell receptor beta chains originate from one sample sequenced in a study of CD8+CD57+ T cells in acquired aplastic anemia. Previously, flow cytometry had revealed CD8+CD57+ cell expansion in the patients chosen for sequencing. CDR3 and TCR beta VDJ profiling relied on a genomic DNA template. A single record per CDR3 protein comes from TCRdb applying MiXCR to the reads. The table has some 170,000 distinct CDR3 sequences, around half seen once. The sample taken for sequencing was sorted CD4+, CD8+, or CD8+CD57+ T cells (not recorded which) from PBMCs. All receptors come from a human donor with aplastic anemia.

The rearrangement joins TRBV28 to TRBJ1-4; D gene uncertain. The V and J ends lost 11 bases and 1 base respectively, with 8 bases between them. The length of the CDR3 is 12 residues. The germline gives CDR1 MDHEN, CDR2 SYDVKM. DNA for the CDR3: TGTGCCGGCGGGGTAACTAATGAAAAACTGTTTTTT. It is translated as CAGGVTNEKLFF.

This clonotype was counted at least ten times. The chain has TRBV9 and TRBJ2-1, with TRBD1 matching over 9 bases. This CDR3 spans 15 amino acids. V shed 0 bases, J shed 10 bases, and the junction held 8 bases outside the gene matches. Per the germline V gene, CDR1 is SGDLS and CDR2 is YYNGEE. CDR3 coding DNA: TGTGCCAGCAGCGTAGATCCCGGGACAGGGAGGGAGCAGTTCTTC. Protein sequence: CASSVDPGTGREQFF. Supplemented by reference TRBV9 and TRBJ2-1, the full variable domain reads DSGVTQTPKHLITATGQRVTLRCSPRSGDLSVYWYQQSLDQGLQFLIQYYNGEERAKGNILERFSAQQFPDLHSELNLSSLELGDSALYFCASSVDPGTGREQFFGPGTRLTVL.

The chain is built from TRBV19 and TRBJ1-2; a weak D match, TRBD1 (6 bases). The germline gives CDR1 LNHDA, CDR2 SQIVND (reference sequence). Trimming took off 3 bases at V and 4 bases at J, with 9 bases between the two ends. The CDR3 spans 13 residues. CDR3 region: CASSIQGTYGYTF. The CDR3 DNA follows: TGTGCCAGTAGTATCCAGGGGACCTATGGCTACACCTTC.

In its sample, this clonotype was seen many times. V gene TRBV7-3 combines with J gene TRBJ2-5; TRBD2 agrees at 9 bases. The CDR3 has 16 amino acids. The ends lost 1 base at V and 2 bases at J; junction bases unmatched: 5. Germline CDR1 and CDR2: SGHTA and FQGTGA. CDR3 sequence reads: CASSLRGLAGQETQYF. The DNA of the CDR3 is TGTGCCAGCAGCTTAAGAGGTCTAGCGGGGCAAGAGACCCAGTACTTC.

The chain uses TRBV19 and TRBJ1-6, with TRBD1 matching over 8 bases. J gave up 10 bases and V 8 bases, and 7 bases lay outside the gene matches. Germline CDR1 reads LNHDA; CDR2 reads SQIVND (reference sequence). The CDR3 totals 13 residues. CDR3 loop: CASSRTGLSPLHF. The CDR3, as DNA: TGTGCCAGTTCTAGGACAGGGTTGTCACCCCTCCACTTT.

This clonotype has a count of ten or more. The chain is built from TRBV29-1 and TRBJ2-1; D is uncertain. CDR1 is SQVTM, CDR2 ANQGSEA, per germline. V was pared by 8 bases and J by 9 bases, with 14 bases between. CDR3 length equals 11 residues. The CDR3 loop reads CSHPWRGEQFF. The CDR3 bases are TGCAGCCACCCCTGGAGAGGTGAGCAGTTCTTC.

Points on this clonotype: The junction departs from the called germline gene at one end, perhaps through a read error. The V gene is TRBV15, the J gene TRBJ1-5; TRBD1 might be the D (6 bases). This CDR3 is 15 amino acids long. Germline V gene lookup returns CDR1 LNHNV and CDR2 YYDKDF (reference sequence). CDR3 coding DNA: TGTGCCACCAGCGAGACCACAGGGCAAGGACAGCCCCAGCACTTT. This sequence encodes CATSETTGQGQPQHF.

J is TRBJ1-5 and V is TRBV5-6, with unresolved D. Trimming took off 4 bases at V and 5 bases at J, with 13 bases between the two ends. There are 14 residues in the CDR3. Germline CDR1 SGHDT, CDR2 YYEEEE. CDR3 residues: CASSMGYGDQPQHF. DNA for the CDR3: TGTGCCAGCAGCATGGGGTACGGAGATCAGCCCCAGCATTTT.

This chain connects TRBV10-3 to TRBJ1-3; 7 bases are shared with TRBD1. The CDR3 consists of 14 residues. The germline gives CDR1 ENHRY, CDR2 SYGVKD. Trimming took 4 bases from V and 4 from J; bases not matched to a gene: 4. The CDR3 loop reads CAISAQGVGNTIYF. The CDR3 bases are TGTGCCATCAGTGCTCAGGGGGTCGGAAACACCATATATTTT.

V usage is TRBV10-3 and J usage is TRBJ2-7; no clear D gene. The CDR3 consists of 14 residues. Germline assignment: CDR1 ENHRY and CDR2 SYGVKD. Trimming pared 0 bases from V and 2 bases from J, leaving 8 bases between. The CDR3 bases are TGTGCCATCAGTGAGTCAGAGATTACCTACGAGCAGTACTTC. Translation gives CAISESEITYEQYF.

Only a few counts were recorded for this clonotype. The chain links TRBV3-1 to TRBJ2-7, with 8 bases matching TRBD2. The trim removed 4 bases at V and 3 bases at J, leaving 2 bases unmatched. The CDR3 covers 13 residues. Germline V gives CDR1 LGHDT, CDR2 YNNKEL (reference sequence). CDR3 sequence (DNA): TGTGCCAGCAGCCGCGGGACTAGCTACGAGCAGTACTTC. Residues: CASSRGTSYEQYF.

V gene TRBV2 combines with J gene TRBJ1-4, with D maybe TRBD1 (6 bases). V lost 6 bases to trimming and J lost 7 bases, with 12 bases between them. CDR1 and CDR2 (germline): SNHLY, FYNNEI. This CDR3 has 13 residues. The chain's CDR3 is CASRTGQGEKLFF. In DNA form, the CDR3 reads TGTGCCAGCAGGACAGGCCAGGGTGAAAAACTGTTTTTT.

This sequence joins TRBV2 and TRBJ2-1; TRBD1 aligns across 9 bases. CDR1 and CDR2 from the germline V gene are SNHLY and FYNNEI. The CDR3 sequence is 15 residues long. With 7 bases clipped from V and 9 bases from J, the junction kept 13 bases outside the gene matches. Here the CDR3 DNA reads TGTGCCAGCAATGGACAGGGGTGGGGTGTCGGTGAGCAGTTCTTC. Protein sequence: CASNGQGWGVGEQFF. Variable domain in full (rest from reference TRBV2 and TRBJ2-1): EPEVTQTPSHQVTQMGQEVILRCVPISNHLYFYWYRQILGQKVEFLVSFYNNEISEKSEIFDDQFSVERPDGSNFTLKIRSTKLEDSAMYFCASNGQGWGVGEQFFGPGTRLTVL.

The rearrangement uses TRBV29-1 and TRBJ1-4; TRBD1 agrees at 10 bases. Trimming took 8 bases from V and 8 from J; bases not matched to a gene: 14. The CDR3 has 15 amino acids. Germline V CDR1 and CDR2: SQVTM, ANQGSEA. The CDR3 reads CSIRPFWGQGEKLFF. DNA of the CDR3: TGCAGCATACGCCCCTTCTGGGGACAGGGGGAAAAACTGTTTTTT.

The chain employs TRBV7-9 and TRBJ1-1; possible D gene TRBD1, 6 bases. Germline V gene data show CDR1 as SEHNR and CDR2 as FQNEAQ (reference sequence). CDR3 length equals 13 residues. The ends were cut back, 1 base at V and 8 bases at J, with 11 bases in the middle. CDR3 in amino acids: CASSLGGTLEAFF. CDR3 bases: TGTGCCAGCAGCTTAGGGGGGACACTAGAAGCTTTCTTT.

With respect to this clonotype: A clone one base away is much larger, so this may be a read error. The chain employs TRBV5-1 and TRBJ2-3; TRBD1 is a possible D gene (6 bases). V was cut by 2 bases and J by 3 bases, with 13 bases left in between. Germline CDR1 reads SGHRS; CDR2 reads YFSETQ. The CDR3 runs to 15 residues. The CDR3 here is CASSFGAGETDTQYF. The DNA of the CDR3 is TGCGCCAGCAGCTTTGGGGCAGGGGAAACAGATACGCAGTATTTT.

The chain employs TRBV25-1 and TRBJ2-2, with 12 bases fitting TRBD1. The germline V gene encodes CDR1 MGHDK and CDR2 SYGVNS. V lost 4 bases and J lost 5; bases outside the gene matches: 11. CDR3 size: 18 residues. The CDR3 nucleotides are TGTGCCAGCAGTGGTGGGGGACAGGGGGCGAAAGTTACCGGGGAGCTGTTTTTT. Encoded protein: CASSGGGQGAKVTGELFF.

This clonotype was counted many times. The V gene is TRBV15, the J gene TRBJ2-5; D may be TRBD1 or TRBD2 (5 bases each). V shed 9 bases and J shed 5 bases, with 19 bases lying between them. In germline, CDR1 is LNHNV, CDR2 YYDKDF (reference sequence). CDR3 size: 14 residues. The CDR3, as DNA: TGTGCCACAGGACGCCCGGGGCGGTTGGAGACCCAGTACTTC. This sequence encodes CATGRPGRLETQYF.

The chain employs TRBV2 and TRBJ2-1; D unclear. The CDR3 is 14 amino acids. Germline V gene sequence: CDR1 SNHLY, CDR2 FYNNEI. V shed 4 bases and J shed 5 bases, with 12 bases lying between them. This chain's CDR3 is CASSVLLVHNEQFF. The CDR3 DNA reads as TGTGCCAGCAGTGTCCTTCTAGTTCACAATGAGCAGTTCTTC.

This rearrangement joins TRBV24-1 to TRBJ2-2, with 7 bases fitting TRBD1. The CDR3 contains 15 residues. Looked up from germline, CDR1 is KGHDR and CDR2 is SFDVKD. V shed 5 bases, J shed 4 bases, and the junction held 6 bases outside the gene matches. The CDR3 DNA follows: TGTGCCACCAGTGCGAGGGGGCAGGGCACCGGGGAGCTGTTTTTT. It codes for CATSARGQGTGELFF.

The chain carries TRBV10-3 and TRBJ2-7, with a possible D match to TRBD2 (6 bases). The length of the CDR3 is 15 residues. The ends were cut back, 7 bases at V and 9 bases at J, with 25 bases in the middle. The germline V gene has CDR1 ENHRY and CDR2 SYGVKD. The CDR3 protein is CAITGQVGGALGQYF. For the CDR3, the DNA is TGTGCCATCACCGGCCAGGTAGGCGGGGCCCTCGGGCAGTACTTC.

This sequence joins TRBV9 and TRBJ2-5; perhaps TRBD2 as D (5 bases). Judging by the DNA end, TRBJ2-7 fits better; the J call may be wrong. The CDR3 spans 14 residues. Per germline, CDR1 SGDLS and CDR2 YYNGEE. CDR3 nucleotide sequence: TGTGCCAGCAGCGTAGTCGGGGTCTCCTACGAGCAGTACTTC. Translated: CASSVVGVSYEQYF.

This clonotype was recorded many times. This sequence joins TRBV7-2 and TRBJ2-2; D possibly corresponds to TRBD2 (5 bases). V lost 1 base to trimming and J lost 5 bases, with 8 bases between them. Germline CDR1 reads SGHTA; CDR2 reads FQGNSA. The CDR3 is 14 residues long. Written as DNA, the CDR3 is TGTGCCAGCAGCTTAGTCGGGGAAACCGGGGAGCTGTTTTTT. It codes for CASSLVGETGELFF.

This clonotype showed up many times. The V and J genes are TRBV3-1 and TRBJ1-6, with a tentative D call TRBD1 (5 bases). In germline, CDR1 is LGHDT, CDR2 YNNKEL (reference sequence). The ends were cut back, 1 base at V and 9 bases at J, with 10 bases in the middle. This CDR3 spans 14 amino acids. The CDR3 sequence is CASSQVGGGSPLHF. The CDR3 coding sequence is TGTGCCAGCAGCCAAGTCGGGGGGGGTTCACCCCTCCACTTT.

This clonotype was seen only a few times. A read error is possible here, since a much larger clone lies one base away. This chain connects TRBV29-1 to TRBJ2-1; the D gene is possibly TRBD2 (5 bases). Per germline, CDR1 SQVTM and CDR2 ANQGSEA. CDR3 length: 14 residues. The CDR3 loop reads CSVRGSGSYDEQFF. The DNA of the CDR3 is TGCAGCGTTCGGGGATCGGGGTCCTACGATGAGCAGTTCTTC.

This clonotype has ten or more counts. The chain couples TRBV4-2 to TRBJ2-5; perhaps TRBD2 as D (6 bases). Looked up from germline, CDR1 is LGHNA and CDR2 is YNFKEQ. The CDR3 is 16 amino acids. V was clipped by 0 bases and J by 2 bases, with 13 bases between them. The chain's CDR3 is CASSQDRSGTQETQYF. The CDR3 DNA reads TGTGCCAGCAGCCAAGATCGATCGGGGACTCAAGAGACCCAGTACTTC.

A few counts support this clonotype. V gene TRBV10-3 combines with J gene TRBJ2-7; TRBD1 agrees at 7 bases. The V segment lost 2 bases and the J segment 1 base; nucleotides outside the gene matches: 5. This CDR3 is built from 15 residues. Germline CDR1 and CDR2: ENHRY and SYGVKD. The CDR3: CAISEKGTESYEQYF. For the CDR3, the DNA is TGTGCCATCAGTGAGAAAGGGACAGAGTCCTACGAGCAGTACTTC.

This clonotype appeared a few times. This chain uses TRBV10-1 with TRBJ2-7; D is unresolved. CDR1 WNHNN and CDR2 SYGVQD come from the germline V gene (reference sequence). CDR3 length equals 11 residues. The V end was cut by 7 bases, the J end by 3 bases, with 7 bases between. The CDR3 bases are TGCGCCAGCAACGAATACTACGAGCAGTACTTC. This codes for CASNEYYEQYF.

A single count supports this clonotype. The chain carries TRBV11-1 and TRBJ1-2; D perhaps matches TRBD1 (6 bases). The germline gives CDR1 SGHAT, CDR2 FQDESV (reference sequence). Between the trimmed V and J ends, which lost 5 bases and 6 bases, there was a span of 31 bases. CDR3 length equals 19 residues. The CDR3 loop is CASSPRGRPKGESGHGYTF. The CDR3 DNA is TGTGCCAGCAGCCCCCGTGGAAGGCCTAAGGGGGAAAGTGGGCATGGCTACACCTTC.